This is a list of T cell receptor beta chains from one sample in a study of blood T cell repertoires in COVID-19. TCRdb's copy holds only in-frame clones and misses some; the assay was immunoSEQ multiplex PCR. The profile shows over 120,000 clones, roughly 80% of them singletons. Sequencing input: peripheral blood. Source of these receptors: a woman between 45 and 65 years old with active or convalescent COVID-19. CDR3s include the opening cysteine and the closing phenylalanine or tryptophan. Each record gives: V gene, J gene, D gene, clone size, CDR3 DNA, CDR3 protein. D genes are given only for firm matches. Clone size is shown for a subset of rows, as once, few, many or a class of expanded clone.

V gene: TRBV6-5; J gene: TRBJ2-3; D gene: TRBD2; clone size: -; CDR3 DNA: TGTGCCAGCAGTTCGGGACTAGCAGCCGATACGCAGTATTTT; CDR3 protein: CASSSGLAADTQYF
V gene: TRBV6-5; J gene: TRBJ1-1; D gene: -; clone size: -; CDR3 DNA: TGTGCCAGCAGATGGCACACTGAAGCTTTCTTT; CDR3 protein: CASRWHTEAFF
V gene: TRBV24-1; J gene: TRBJ2-5; D gene: -; clone size: -; CDR3 DNA: TGTGCCACCAGTGACGGGGGACAGCTACAAGAGACCCAGTACTTC; CDR3 protein: CATSDGGQLQETQYF
V gene: TRBV4-1; J gene: TRBJ2-3; D gene: TRBD2; clone size: few; CDR3 DNA: TGCGCCAGCAGCCAAGATGTCCTAGCGGGAGCGGTACGGACGCAGTATTTT; CDR3 protein: CASSQDVLAGAVRTQYF
V gene: TRBV2; J gene: TRBJ2-3; D gene: -; clone size: -; CDR3 DNA: TGTGCCAGCAGTGTGGGGACACGTGTTAGCACAGATACGCAGTATTTT; CDR3 protein: CASSVGTRVSTDTQYF
V gene: TRBV11-3; J gene: TRBJ2-7; D gene: TRBD2; clone size: -; CDR3 DNA: TGTGCCGACGGTAGGCTAGCGGGTTCCAAGAGCTCCTACGAGCAGTACTTC; CDR3 protein: CADGRLAGSKSSYEQYF
V gene: TRBV30; J gene: TRBJ2-5; D gene: -; clone size: -; CDR3 DNA: TGTGCCTGGAGGGCTCCCTTTATTGCAGTCGAAGAGACCCAGTACTTC; CDR3 protein: CAWRAPFIAVEETQYF
V gene: TRBV6-5; J gene: TRBJ2-3; D gene: TRBD2; clone size: -; CDR3 DNA: TGTGCCAGCAGCCGACTAGCGGCTAGCACAGATACGCAGTATTTT; CDR3 protein: CASSRLAASTDTQYF
V gene: TRBV5-1; J gene: TRBJ1-6; D gene: -; clone size: -; CDR3 DNA: TGCGCCAGCAGCTTGGGAAGGGAGGACTCACCCCTCCACTTT; CDR3 protein: CASSLGREDSPLHF
V gene: TRBV6-4; J gene: TRBJ2-3; D gene: -; clone size: -; CDR3 DNA: TGTGCCAGCAGTGTGAGTGCGAGCACAGATACGCAGTATTTT; CDR3 protein: CASSVSASTDTQYF
V gene: TRBV19; J gene: TRBJ1-4; D gene: -; clone size: -; CDR3 DNA: TGTGCCAGTACCCTGAACGGGAGCCCCGAAAAACTGTTTTTT; CDR3 protein: CASTLNGSPEKLFF
V gene: TRBV6-5; J gene: TRBJ1-2; D gene: -; clone size: -; CDR3 DNA: TGTGCCAGCAGCGGACAGAACGACTATGGCTACACCTTC; CDR3 protein: CASSGQNDYGYTF
V gene: TRBV10-3; J gene: TRBJ1-2; D gene: TRBD1; clone size: many; CDR3 DNA: TGTGCCATCAGTGAGTCCCAGGGGGCTTGGGGCTACACCTTC; CDR3 protein: CAISESQGAWGYTF
V gene: TRBV24-1; J gene: TRBJ2-5; D gene: -; clone size: -; CDR3 DNA: TGTGCCACCAGTGATTTGCGCAGGGGTAATAAAGAGACCCAGTACTTC; CDR3 protein: CATSDLRRGNKETQYF
V gene: TRBV11-2; J gene: TRBJ1-1; D gene: -; clone size: -; CDR3 DNA: TGTGCCAGCAGCCGGAACCAGGTAGACACTGAAGCTTTCTTT; CDR3 protein: CASSRNQVDTEAFF
V gene: TRBV30; J gene: TRBJ1-1; D gene: -; clone size: -; CDR3 DNA: TGTGCCTGGAATCGCCGGGACACTGAAGCTTTCTTT; CDR3 protein: CAWNRRDTEAFF
V gene: TRBV6-5; J gene: TRBJ2-7; D gene: TRBD2; clone size: -; CDR3 DNA: TGTGCCAGCAGTTACAAGCGGGAGCGGTTCGAGCAGTACTTC; CDR3 protein: CASSYKRERFEQYF
V gene: TRBV28; J gene: TRBJ2-7; D gene: -; clone size: few; CDR3 DNA: TGTGCCAGCAGAAGATCGACAGGAGCCGGAGTTTACGAGCAGTACTTC; CDR3 protein: CASRRSTGAGVYEQYF
V gene: TRBV29-1; J gene: TRBJ1-1; D gene: TRBD1; clone size: -; CDR3 DNA: TGCAGCGTTGAATGGACAGGGGTCGTGAACACTGAAGCTTTCTTT; CDR3 protein: CSVEWTGVVNTEAFF
V gene: TRBV27; J gene: TRBJ2-2; D gene: -; clone size: -; CDR3 DNA: TGTGCCAGCAGCAAACAGGGAGGGGAGCTGTTTTTT; CDR3 protein: CASSKQGGELFF
V gene: TRBV3-1/TRBV3-2; J gene: TRBJ1-3; D gene: -; clone size: -; CDR3 DNA: TGTGCCAGCAGCCAAACGCCAGGGTTCCCTGGAAACACCATATATTTT; CDR3 protein: CASSQTPGFPGNTIYF
V gene: TRBV6-6; J gene: TRBJ2-6; D gene: -; clone size: -; CDR3 DNA: TGTGCCAGCAAAAGGGGACACTCTGGGGCCAACGTCCTGACTTTC; CDR3 protein: CASKRGHSGANVLTF
V gene: TRBV12-5; J gene: TRBJ2-7; D gene: -; clone size: -; CDR3 DNA: TGTGCTAGTGGTTTGGGACACTCTTCCTACGAGCAGTACTTC; CDR3 protein: CASGLGHSSYEQYF
V gene: TRBV14; J gene: TRBJ1-5; D gene: TRBD1; clone size: -; CDR3 DNA: TGTGCCAGCAGCCAGGCCGGGACAGACACCAATCAGCCCCAGCATTTT; CDR3 protein: CASSQAGTDTNQPQHF
V gene: TRBV3-1/TRBV3-2; J gene: TRBJ1-2; D gene: TRBD1; clone size: -; CDR3 DNA: TGTGCCAGCAGCCAACTACAGGGGAACTATGGCTACACCTTC; CDR3 protein: CASSQLQGNYGYTF
V gene: TRBV5-3; J gene: TRBJ2-1; D gene: -; clone size: -; CDR3 DNA: TGTGCCAGAAGAGGTGGCGGGGGCCCCTACAATGAGCAGTTCTTC; CDR3 protein: CARRGGGGPYNEQFF
V gene: TRBV15; J gene: TRBJ1-1; D gene: TRBD1; clone size: -; CDR3 DNA: TGTGCCACCAGCAGGGGGGGGACAGGGGCTGAAGCTTTCTTT; CDR3 protein: CATSRGGTGAEAFF
V gene: TRBV3-1/TRBV3-2; J gene: TRBJ1-1; D gene: -; clone size: -; CDR3 DNA: TGTGCCAGCAGCCAAGATCTACGGGTGGTTCGGGCTTTCTTT; CDR3 protein: CASSQDLRVVRAFF
V gene: TRBV19; J gene: TRBJ2-1; D gene: TRBD2; clone size: -; CDR3 DNA: TGTGCCAGTAGCTCTAGCGGGATCACCCACAATGAGCAGTTCTTC; CDR3 protein: CASSSSGITHNEQFF
V gene: TRBV28; J gene: TRBJ2-1; D gene: TRBD2; clone size: few; CDR3 DNA: TGTGCCAGCAGAAACCGACTAGCGGGAGGGGACAATGAGCAGTTCTTC; CDR3 protein: CASRNRLAGGDNEQFF
V gene: TRBV7-3; J gene: TRBJ1-1; D gene: TRBD1; clone size: -; CDR3 DNA: TGTGCCAGCAGTCTCACCCCGACAGGGGGTGAAGCTTTCTTT; CDR3 protein: CASSLTPTGGEAFF
V gene: TRBV11-2; J gene: TRBJ2-1; D gene: -; clone size: -; CDR3 DNA: TGTGCCAGCAGCTTAGTCCGGGTTGAGCGATTCTTC; CDR3 protein: CASSLVRVERFF
V gene: TRBV5-4; J gene: TRBJ2-7; D gene: TRBD1; clone size: -; CDR3 DNA: TGTGCCAGCAGCACAACCGGGACAGGCTACGAGCAGTACTTC; CDR3 protein: CASSTTGTGYEQYF
V gene: TRBV30; J gene: TRBJ1-1; D gene: -; clone size: few; CDR3 DNA: TGTGCCTGGAGCACGGACAGAACGAACACTGAAGCTTTCTTT; CDR3 protein: CAWSTDRTNTEAFF
V gene: TRBV18; J gene: TRBJ1-2; D gene: -; clone size: -; CDR3 DNA: TGTGCCAGCTCGCCTGACAGGCCCTACTTAGGCTACACCTTC; CDR3 protein: CASSPDRPYLGYTF
V gene: TRBV28; J gene: TRBJ1-3; D gene: -; clone size: -; CDR3 DNA: TGTGCCAGCATTTCTGCCCCGACTCCCGGAAACACCATATATTTT; CDR3 protein: CASISAPTPGNTIYF
V gene: TRBV19; J gene: TRBJ2-3; D gene: -; clone size: once; CDR3 DNA: TGTGCCAGTAGCCCTCTTCAGAGCACAGATACGCAGTATTTT; CDR3 protein: CASSPLQSTDTQYF
V gene: TRBV7-2; J gene: TRBJ2-5; D gene: -; clone size: few; CDR3 DNA: TGTGCCAGCAGCTCCTGGGGGGGGCACCAAGAGACCCAGTACTTC; CDR3 protein: CASSSWGGHQETQYF
V gene: TRBV7-9; J gene: TRBJ1-4; D gene: TRBD1; clone size: -; CDR3 DNA: TGTGCCTCCCGGACAGGCTATAATGAAAAACTGTTTTTT; CDR3 protein: CASRTGYNEKLFF
V gene: TRBV6-2/TRBV6-3; J gene: TRBJ2-6; D gene: -; clone size: -; CDR3 DNA: TGTGCCAGCAGTTACCCTGACCCACGGGACGTCCTGACTTTC; CDR3 protein: CASSYPDPRDVLTF
V gene: TRBV7-8; J gene: TRBJ1-2; D gene: TRBD1; clone size: few; CDR3 DNA: TGTGCCAGCAGCCCTAGGGCTCGGGACAGGGGCTATGGCTACACCTTC; CDR3 protein: CASSPRARDRGYGYTF
V gene: TRBV4-2; J gene: TRBJ1-1; D gene: TRBD1; clone size: -; CDR3 DNA: TGTGCCAGCAGCCAAGATGGGGGACAGGACACTGAAGCTTTCTTT; CDR3 protein: CASSQDGGQDTEAFF
V gene: TRBV6-6; J gene: TRBJ1-1; D gene: TRBD1; clone size: -; CDR3 DNA: TGTGCCAGCAGTACCGGACAGGGTGTCGCTGAAGCTTTCTTT; CDR3 protein: CASSTGQGVAEAFF
V gene: TRBV30; J gene: TRBJ2-5; D gene: TRBD2; clone size: -; CDR3 DNA: TGTGCCTGGAGTGTAGGGTGGACTAGCGGGGGGGGTAGGGAGACCCAGTACTTC; CDR3 protein: CAWSVGWTSGGGRETQYF
V gene: TRBV4-3; J gene: TRBJ2-1; D gene: TRBD2; clone size: -; CDR3 DNA: TGCGCCAGCAGCCAAGATCGGAGCGGGGGGGCATATGAGCAGTTCTTC; CDR3 protein: CASSQDRSGGAYEQFF